These T cell receptor beta chains were read from a single sample in a study of blood T cell repertoires in COVID-19. Some clones are missing from TCRdb's copy, which holds only in-frame ones; the method was immunoSEQ multiplex PCR. The sample holds about 71,000 clones; 65% to 80% are singletons and the top ten take under 30%. Sequenced input: peripheral blood. The receptors derive from a woman of 80 years or more with active or convalescent COVID-19. Both conserved end residues are part of each CDR3. Fields, in order: CDR3 DNA, CDR3 protein, D gene, J gene, clone size, V gene. D genes are given only for firm matches. The listing skips clone size in some rows; elsewhere it reads once, few, many or a size class.

cdr3_nt: TGTGCCTGGAGTGCAGGGGCAGATGAGACCCAGTACTTC
cdr3_aa: CAWSAGADETQYF
d_call: -
j_call: TRBJ2-5
clone_size: -
v_call: TRBV30

cdr3_nt: TGTGCCAGCAGCTCACCGGGTGGAGGATTTTCACCCCTCCACTTT
cdr3_aa: CASSSPGGGFSPLHF
d_call: -
j_call: TRBJ1-6
clone_size: once
v_call: TRBV11-2

cdr3_nt: TGTGCCAGCAGCAAAGCGCGAGGACAGGGGAACAATCAGCCCCAGCATTTT
cdr3_aa: CASSKARGQGNNQPQHF
d_call: -
j_call: TRBJ1-5
clone_size: -
v_call: TRBV21-1

cdr3_nt: TGTGCCAGCAGCGACAGGGTTAATTCACCCCTCCACTTT
cdr3_aa: CASSDRVNSPLHF
d_call: TRBD1
j_call: TRBJ1-6
clone_size: -
v_call: TRBV2

cdr3_nt: TGTGCCAGCAGCTTATGGACTAGCGGGGGTTCCTACGAGCAGTACTTC
cdr3_aa: CASSLWTSGGSYEQYF
d_call: TRBD2
j_call: TRBJ2-7
clone_size: few
v_call: TRBV7-8

cdr3_nt: TGCGCCAGCAGCTCGGACACCGGGGAGCTGTTTTTT
cdr3_aa: CASSSDTGELFF
d_call: -
j_call: TRBJ2-2
clone_size: -
v_call: TRBV5-1

cdr3_nt: TGTGCCAGTACCCCAAGGACTAGCGGCCAGACCCAGTACTTC
cdr3_aa: CASTPRTSGQTQYF
d_call: TRBD2
j_call: TRBJ2-5
clone_size: few
v_call: TRBV19

cdr3_nt: TGTGCCAGTAGTATCATCCGGGACTGGGACGCGAACACCGGGGAGCTGTTTTTT
cdr3_aa: CASSIIRDWDANTGELFF
d_call: -
j_call: TRBJ2-2
clone_size: -
v_call: TRBV19

cdr3_nt: TGTGCCAGCAGTTTAGGGGGGCGCGAGCAGTACTTC
cdr3_aa: CASSLGGREQYF
d_call: -
j_call: TRBJ2-7
clone_size: -
v_call: TRBV12-3/TRBV12-4

cdr3_nt: TGTGCCAGTAGTACTATAGCGGGGGAATATTCCTACGAGCAGTACTTC
cdr3_aa: CASSTIAGEYSYEQYF
d_call: TRBD2
j_call: TRBJ2-7
clone_size: -
v_call: TRBV19

cdr3_nt: TGTGCCACCAGGGGGAGGACAGGGAGCTACGAGCAGTACTTC
cdr3_aa: CATRGRTGSYEQYF
d_call: TRBD1
j_call: TRBJ2-7
clone_size: -
v_call: TRBV25-1

cdr3_nt: TGTGCCAGCAGCTCCCCTGGGGGACAGGGGCCCGATAGCAATCAGCCCCAGCATTTT
cdr3_aa: CASSSPGGQGPDSNQPQHF
d_call: TRBD1
j_call: TRBJ1-5
clone_size: -
v_call: TRBV5-8

cdr3_nt: TGTGCCAGCAGCTCGAAGCGGGGTGCGAGCTCCTACAATGAGCAGTTCTTC
cdr3_aa: CASSSKRGASSYNEQFF
d_call: TRBD2
j_call: TRBJ2-1
clone_size: -
v_call: TRBV11-3

cdr3_nt: TGTGCCAGCAGTGGGGCAGGGAAGGGCAATCAGCCCCAGCATTTT
cdr3_aa: CASSGAGKGNQPQHF
d_call: -
j_call: TRBJ1-5
clone_size: -
v_call: TRBV2

cdr3_nt: TGTGCCAGCAGCTTACACCTAAGGGGCTCTCATTACACAGATACGCAGTATTTT
cdr3_aa: CASSLHLRGSHYTDTQYF
d_call: -
j_call: TRBJ2-3
clone_size: -
v_call: TRBV7-2

cdr3_nt: TGTGCCAGCTCTCCCAATACAGGGGATAGGGACAATGAGCAGTTCTTC
cdr3_aa: CASSPNTGDRDNEQFF
d_call: TRBD1
j_call: TRBJ2-1
clone_size: -
v_call: TRBV18

cdr3_nt: TGCAGTGCCCTCAGGGGTGAAGCTTTCTTT
cdr3_aa: CSALRGEAFF
d_call: -
j_call: TRBJ1-1
clone_size: -
v_call: TRBV20-1

cdr3_nt: TGTGCCATCAGTGCGGACAGGGGGAACACAGATACGCAGTATTTT
cdr3_aa: CAISADRGNTDTQYF
d_call: TRBD1
j_call: TRBJ2-3
clone_size: -
v_call: TRBV10-3

cdr3_nt: TGTGCCAGTACCATAGGGGCCCAGCCCCAGCATTTT
cdr3_aa: CASTIGAQPQHF
d_call: -
j_call: TRBJ1-5
clone_size: -
v_call: TRBV19

cdr3_nt: TGTGCCATCAGTGAGTCGCAGACTAGCGGGGGTGTAGATACGCAGTATTTT
cdr3_aa: CAISESQTSGGVDTQYF
d_call: TRBD2
j_call: TRBJ2-3
clone_size: -
v_call: TRBV10-3